This is a list of T cell receptor beta chains from one sample in a study of radiotherapy plus CTLA-4 blockade in lung cancer. Generated by immunoSEQ multiplex PCR, the TCRdb table keeps only in-frame clones and is missing some. The sample carries tens of thousands of clones, approximately 80% recorded once. Sequenced material: peripheral blood, taken from a patient treated with radiotherapy plus ipilimumab. Source of these receptors: a human donor with non-small cell lung cancer who had a complete response to radiotherapy plus ipilimumab. Each CDR3 is given with its conserved first and last residue. A D gene is named only where the DNA matches it firmly. Where a row states a size, it is once, few, many or the class of an expanded clone; other rows omit it.

j_gene	v_gene	abundance	d_gene	CDR3aa	CDR3nt
TRBJ1-1	TRBV2	-	-	CASRAGANTEAFF	TGTGCCAGCAGGGCAGGGGCCAACACTGAAGCTTTCTTT
TRBJ1-5	TRBV27	-	-	CASRPTGSNQPQHF	TGTGCCAGCAGGCCCACAGGGAGTAATCAGCCCCAGCATTTT
TRBJ1-2	TRBV18	-	TRBD1	CASSRSGQNYGYTF	TGTGCCAGCTCACGGTCGGGACAGAACTATGGCTACACCTTC
TRBJ1-2	TRBV27	-	-	CASSSGVGNYGYTF	TGTGCCAGCAGTTCAGGGGTTGGCAACTATGGCTACACCTTC
TRBJ2-3	TRBV13	-	-	CASSLTTGSDTQYF	TGTGCCAGCAGCTTAACAACAGGGTCTGATACGCAGTATTTT
TRBJ1-3	TRBV5-1	-	-	CASSRTTEGGNTIYF	TGCGCCAGCAGCCGTACTACAGAGGGAGGAAACACCATATATTTT
TRBJ2-1	TRBV4-1	few	-	CASSQDLDEQFF	TGCGCCAGCAGCCAAGATCTCGATGAGCAGTTCTTC
TRBJ1-6	TRBV2	-	-	CASGDRSSYNSPLHF	TGTGCCAGCGGCGACAGGAGCTCCTATAATTCACCCCTCCACTTT
TRBJ2-2	TRBV27	-	TRBD1	CASSSLGQGSGGELFF	TGTGCCAGCAGCTCTCTCGGACAGGGCTCGGGCGGGGAGCTGTTTTTT
TRBJ1-6	TRBV7-2	-	TRBD1	CASSPRGGQGQNSPLHF	TGTGCCAGCAGCCCCAGAGGAGGACAGGGGCAAAATTCACCCCTCCACTTT
TRBJ1-4	TRBV30	-	-	CAWSRSRYEKLFF	TGTGCCTGGAGTCGATCCAGGTATGAAAAACTGTTTTTT
TRBJ2-7	TRBV6-6	-	TRBD2	CASRPERGSSYEQYF	TGTGCCAGCAGACCCGAGCGGGGGAGCTCCTACGAGCAGTACTTC
TRBJ1-2	TRBV6-5	-	-	CASSLAHSPIYGYTF	TGTGCCAGCAGCCTAGCTCACTCCCCCATCTATGGCTACACCTTC
TRBJ2-2	TRBV29-1	-	TRBD2	CSVELAGEGTGELFF	TGCAGCGTGGAATTAGCGGGGGAGGGCACCGGGGAGCTGTTTTTT
TRBJ2-5	TRBV5-1	once	-	CASSRPGQETQYF	TGCGCCAGCTCAAGACCGGGACAAGAGACCCAGTACTTC
TRBJ2-5	TRBV5-1	once	-	CASSTGLYQETQYF	TGCGCCAGCAGCACCGGACTTTACCAAGAGACCCAGTACTTC
TRBJ2-6	TRBV18	-	TRBD1	CASSPDRGFLSGANVLTF	TGTGCCAGCTCGCCTGACAGGGGTTTCCTCTCTGGGGCCAACGTCCTGACTTTC
TRBJ2-4	TRBV4-1	-	-	CASSASYKNIQYF	TGCGCCAGCAGCGCGTCTTACAAAAACATTCAGTACTTC
TRBJ1-3	TRBV6-1	-	-	CASSDANPPFAIYF	TGTGCCAGCAGTGATGCTAACCCCCCGTTTGCCATATATTTT
TRBJ1-6	TRBV9	-	TRBD1	CASRETGYSSKYSPLHF	TGTGCCAGCAGAGAGACAGGGTACAGTTCAAAGTACTCCCCCCTCCACTTT
TRBJ1-2	TRBV4-1	-	TRBD1	CASSQDRTGASLYGYTF	TGCGCCAGCAGCCAAGATAGGACAGGCGCTTCTCTGTATGGCTACACCTTC
TRBJ2-5	TRBV2	-	TRBD2	CASRWGAGGPGETQYF	TGTGCCAGCAGGTGGGGAGCGGGAGGGCCAGGAGAGACCCAGTACTTC
TRBJ1-1	TRBV7-6	-	-	CASSPPGVGNTEAFF	TGTGCCAGCAGCCCCCCAGGGGTGGGGAACACTGAAGCTTTCTTT
TRBJ2-3	TRBV10-1	-	TRBD2	CASSKTSGGADTQYF	TGCGCCAGCAGCAAGACTAGCGGGGGGGCAGATACGCAGTATTTT
TRBJ2-1	TRBV9	-	-	CASSDGAAGSYNEQFF	TGTGCCAGCAGCGATGGGGCGGCAGGGTCCTACAATGAGCAGTTCTTC
TRBJ2-5	TRBV5-1	-	-	CASSLGQQETQYF	TGCGCCAGCAGCTTAGGACAGCAAGAGACCCAGTACTTC